A single sample gave rise to the 17 T cell receptor beta chains below, sequenced in a study of CD8+ T cells in alopecia areata (dated 2018 in TCRdb). The library relied on the immunoSEQ multiplex PCR assay. To provide template for TCR sequencing, every sample had RNA extracted and reverse transcribed into cDNA. What TCRdb holds here is the immuneACCESS table cut down to in-frame rearrangements. Part of the clones is not present; checked against another copy, under half of the missing clones reflect an unresolved V gene, and the others are unexplained. The sample table shows about 210,000 clones, and 64% are seen once. The biggest ten clones account for roughly 4.2% of the sample. This sample's time point label indicates: 4 weeks on oral tofacitinib. Reading the label with the study, this specimen's treatment or condition is: oral pan-JAK inhibitor, 5-10 mg twice daily. The sequencing used CD4+ T cells sorted from blood, collected at week 4, from a patient treated with tofacitinib. These receptors came from a human donor with alopecia areata.

With respect to this clone: The sample has other DNA sequences that encode this CDR3 too. The chain recombines TRBV30 with TRBJ2-3; D unresolved. Germline assignment: CDR1 GTSNPN and CDR2 SVGIG (reference sequence). Trimming pared 5 bases from V and 3 bases from J, leaving 6 bases between. The CDR3 is 11 amino acids. The CDR3 protein is CAWGRTDTQYF. For the CDR3, the DNA is TGTGCCTGGGGCAGGACAGATACGCAGTATTTT.

This clone was counted at least ten times. The chain recombines TRBV2 with TRBJ1-6; 9 bases are a match to TRBD1. Looked up from germline, CDR1 is SNHLY and CDR2 is FYNNEI. Trimming cost V 10 bases and J 3 bases; bases outside gene matches: 7. The CDR3 has 15 amino acids. CDR3 sequence reads: CATQTGQGYNSPLHF. CDR3 nucleotides: TGTGCCACCCAAACGGGACAGGGCTATAATTCACCCCTCCACTTT.

The chain recombines TRBV9 with TRBJ2-5; TRBD2 is a possible D gene (6 bases). CDR3 length: 16 residues. Germline values: CDR1 SGDLS, CDR2 YYNGEE. V lost 4 bases to trimming and J lost 5 bases, with 21 bases between them. CDR3 sequence (DNA): TGTGCCAGCAGCCCCCGGGACTCCCGCCGGCGGGAGACCCAGTACTTC. It specifies CASSPRDSRRRETQYF.

This clone showed up just a few times. V usage is TRBV10-3 and J usage is TRBJ2-2, with D perhaps TRBD1 (6 bases). Germline lookup yields CDR1 ENHRY and CDR2 SYGVKD. The CDR3 extends over 14 amino acids. V lost 5 bases and J lost 0, with 7 bases in between. CDR3 coding DNA: TGTGCCATCAGTAGGACAGCGAACACCGGGGAGCTGTTTTTT. Protein product: CAISRTANTGELFF.

V is TRBV9 and J is TRBJ2-5; the D gene is possibly TRBD2 (7 bases). The germline CDR1 and CDR2 sequences are SGDLS and YYNGEE. V was clipped by 3 bases and J by 4 bases, with 16 bases between them. This CDR3 comprises 15 residues. In DNA form, the CDR3 reads TGTGCCAGCAGCGATAGCGTCGGGGGGCCAGAGACCCAGTACTTC. This sequence encodes CASSDSVGGPETQYF.

The chain is built from TRBV6-1 and TRBJ2-5; TRBD1 or TRBD2 may be the D gene (5 bases each). V was shortened by 9 bases and J by 4 bases, with 12 bases between the two germline ends. The germline V gene encodes CDR1 MNHNS and CDR2 SASEGT. The CDR3 consists of 12 residues. CDR3 sequence: CASRHGGETQYF. In DNA form, the CDR3 reads TGTGCCAGTAGACATGGGGGAGAGACCCAGTACTTC.

A few counts support this clone. This chain joins TRBV7-9 and TRBJ1-2; 9 bases are shared with TRBD1. Per germline, CDR1 SEHNR and CDR2 FQNEAQ (reference sequence). This CDR3 spans 15 amino acids. After removal of 5 bases from V and 8 bases from J, the junction contained 12 bases not matched to a gene. The CDR3 loop reads CASSQEGTGSWGYTF. The CDR3 nucleotides read TGTGCCAGCAGCCAAGAGGGGACAGGGAGTTGGGGCTACACCTTC.

This clone was seen a handful of times. This chain connects TRBV29-1 to TRBJ2-2; possibly TRBD1 for D (5 bases). The V end was cut by 7 bases, the J end by 2 bases, with 17 bases between. Looked up from germline, CDR1 is SQVTM and CDR2 is ANQGSEA. The CDR3 extends over 15 amino acids. For the CDR3, the DNA is TGCAGCGCCCGTGGGGCGTTCCCAAACACCGGGGAGCTGTTTTTT. Translating it yields CSARGAFPNTGELFF.

The chain is built from TRBV4-1 and TRBJ2-2, with D uncertain. V dropped 1 base and J dropped 4 bases, with 7 bases sitting between them. Germline CDR1 reads MGHRA; CDR2 reads YSYEKL. The CDR3 is 14 amino acids. This CDR3 is CASSQGAFTGELFF. The CDR3 DNA sequence: TGCGCCAGCAGCCAAGGGGCCTTCACCGGGGAGCTGTTTTTT.

This chain links TRBV25-1 with TRBJ1-1, with 7 bases aligning to TRBD1. Germline V CDR1 and CDR2: MGHDK, SYGVNS. The CDR3 totals 11 residues. With V trimmed by 9 bases and J by 10 bases, 8 bases remained unmatched. The CDR3 DNA reads as TGTGCCAGTCGACAGGGCCCCCGAGCTTTCTTT. The encoded protein is CASRQGPRAFF.

The chain couples TRBV7-2 to TRBJ1-2; TRBD1 might be the D (5 bases). The CDR3 covers 14 residues. Trimming shortened V by 0 bases and J by 8 bases, and 13 bases separated the two germline ends. Germline lookup yields CDR1 SGHTA and CDR2 FQGNSA. CDR3 sequence reads: CASSLAQGGGGYTF. In nucleotides, the CDR3 is TGTGCCAGCAGCTTAGCTCAGGGTGGCGGGGGCTACACCTTC.

This chain connects TRBV25-1 to TRBJ2-1; D may be TRBD1 (7 bases). The V gene lost 10 bases and the J gene lost 9 bases, with 25 bases spanning the gap. Germline CDR1 is MGHDK and CDR2 is SYGVNS. The CDR3 contains 15 residues. CDR3 in amino acids: CATYGGGSRRGEQFF. The CDR3 nucleotides read TGTGCCACCTACGGAGGGGGCAGTCGTAGAGGTGAGCAGTTCTTC.

The chain has TRBV30 and TRBJ2-3; D ambiguous. CDR1 is GTSNPN, CDR2 SVGIG, per germline (reference sequence). This CDR3 has 12 residues. V lost 2 bases and J 4 bases, leaving 7 bases between the germline ends. CDR3 loop: CAWSPNSDTQYF. In DNA, the CDR3 is TGTGCCTGGAGTCCGAATTCAGATACGCAGTATTTT.

The chain has TRBV30 and TRBJ2-7; the D is unclear. Trimming shortened V by 2 bases and J by 2 bases, and 7 bases separated the two germline ends. This CDR3 is built from 12 residues. Germline V gene lookup returns CDR1 GTSNPN and CDR2 SVGIG (reference sequence). This chain's CDR3 is CAWSSSTYEQYF. In DNA form, the CDR3 reads TGTGCCTGGAGTTCTAGTACCTACGAGCAGTACTTC.

The V and J genes are TRBV18 and TRBJ2-3; TRBD2 agrees at 12 bases. J lost 6 bases, V lost 1 base, and 5 bases had no gene match. The CDR3 totals 16 residues. CDR1 is KGHSH, CDR2 LQKENI, per germline. CDR3 region: CASSPQLAGGSDTQYF. For the CDR3, the DNA is TGTGCCAGCTCACCACAACTAGCGGGGGGAAGTGATACGCAGTATTTT.

The rearrangement links TRBV7-2 to TRBJ2-1, with D possibly matching TRBD1 (5 bases). The CDR3 consists of 15 residues. Between the trimmed V and J ends, which lost 5 bases and 0 bases, there was a span of 11 bases. Germline V CDR1 and CDR2: SGHTA, FQGNSA. The CDR3 here is CASSIDSISYNEQFF. The CDR3 region has the DNA TGTGCCAGCAGCATCGACAGCATCTCCTACAATGAGCAGTTCTTC.

The V and J genes are TRBV10-3 and TRBJ2-3; tentatively, D is TRBD1 (5 bases). Between the trimmed V and J ends, which lost 10 bases and 6 bases, there was a span of 23 bases. The CDR3 spans 15 residues. Germline loops: CDR1 ENHRY, CDR2 SYGVKD. CDR3 protein: CATTEQQGIMDTQYF. CDR3 in DNA: TGTGCCACCACCGAGCAGCAGGGCATAATGGATACGCAGTATTTT.